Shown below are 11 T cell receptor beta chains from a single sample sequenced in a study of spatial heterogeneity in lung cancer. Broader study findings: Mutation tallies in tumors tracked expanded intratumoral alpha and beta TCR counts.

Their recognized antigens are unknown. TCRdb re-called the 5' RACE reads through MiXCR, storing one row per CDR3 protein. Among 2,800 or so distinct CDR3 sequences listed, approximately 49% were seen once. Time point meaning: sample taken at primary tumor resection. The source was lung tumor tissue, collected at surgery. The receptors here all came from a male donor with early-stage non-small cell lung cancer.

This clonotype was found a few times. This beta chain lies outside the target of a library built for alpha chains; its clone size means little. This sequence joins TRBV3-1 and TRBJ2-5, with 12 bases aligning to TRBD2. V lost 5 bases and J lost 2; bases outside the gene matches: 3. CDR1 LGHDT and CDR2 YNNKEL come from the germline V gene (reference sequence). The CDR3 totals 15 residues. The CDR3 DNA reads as TGTGCCAGCAGCTTAGGACTAGCGGGGCAAGAGACCCAGTACTTC. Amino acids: CASSLGLAGQETQYF.

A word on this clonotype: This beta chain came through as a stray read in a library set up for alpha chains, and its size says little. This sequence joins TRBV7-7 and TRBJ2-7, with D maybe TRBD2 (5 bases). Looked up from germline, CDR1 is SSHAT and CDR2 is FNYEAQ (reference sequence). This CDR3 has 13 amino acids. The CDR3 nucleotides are TGTGCTAGCCGATCCTCAGAGGGCTACGAGCAGTACTTC. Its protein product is CASRSSEGYEQYF.

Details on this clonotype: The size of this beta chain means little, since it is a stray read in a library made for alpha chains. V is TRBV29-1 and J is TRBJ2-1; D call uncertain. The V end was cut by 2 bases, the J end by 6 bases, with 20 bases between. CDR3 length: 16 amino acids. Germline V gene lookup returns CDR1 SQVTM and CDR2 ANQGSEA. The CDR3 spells CSVESLGQARVNEQFF. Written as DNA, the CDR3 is TGCAGCGTTGAAAGTTTAGGGCAGGCAAGGGTCAATGAGCAGTTCTTC.

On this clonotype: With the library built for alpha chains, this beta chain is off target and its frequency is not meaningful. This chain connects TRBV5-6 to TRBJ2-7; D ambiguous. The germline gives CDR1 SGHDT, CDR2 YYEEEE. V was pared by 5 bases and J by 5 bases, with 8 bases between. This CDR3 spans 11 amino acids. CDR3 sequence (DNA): TGTGCCAGCAGTTCCATTGACGAGCAGTACTTC. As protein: CASSSIDEQYF.

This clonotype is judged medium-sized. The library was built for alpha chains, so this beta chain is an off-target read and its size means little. The CDR3 sequence is CASSLSDNEQFF. CDR3 nucleotides: TGTGCCAGCAGCTTGTCGGACAATGAGCAGTTCTTC. This sequence joins TRBV5-5 and TRBJ2-1, with unresolved D. With 1 base removed from V and 5 bases from J, the gap between germline ends came to 4 bases. Germline CDR1 is SGHKS and CDR2 is YYEKEE (reference sequence). This CDR3 has 12 amino acids.

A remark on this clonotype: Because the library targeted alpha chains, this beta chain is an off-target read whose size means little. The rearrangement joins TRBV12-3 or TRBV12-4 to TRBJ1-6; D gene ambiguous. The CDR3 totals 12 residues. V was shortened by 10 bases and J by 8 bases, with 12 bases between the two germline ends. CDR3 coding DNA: TGTGCCACCAGCGATGGTGATTCACCCCTCCACTTT. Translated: CATSDGDSPLHF.

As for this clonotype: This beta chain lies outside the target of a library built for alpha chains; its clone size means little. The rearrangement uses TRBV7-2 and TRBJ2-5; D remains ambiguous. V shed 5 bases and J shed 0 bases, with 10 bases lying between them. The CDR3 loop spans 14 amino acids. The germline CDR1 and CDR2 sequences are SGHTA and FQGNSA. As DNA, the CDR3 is TGTGCCAGCAGCGTACAGAGAAACCAAGAGACCCAGTACTTC. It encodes CASSVQRNQETQYF.

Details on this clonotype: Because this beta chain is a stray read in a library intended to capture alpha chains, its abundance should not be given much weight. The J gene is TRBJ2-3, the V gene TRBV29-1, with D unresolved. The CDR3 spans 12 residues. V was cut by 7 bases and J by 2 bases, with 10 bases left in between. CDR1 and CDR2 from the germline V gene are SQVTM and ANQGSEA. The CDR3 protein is CSAVMYTDTQYF. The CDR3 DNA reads TGCAGCGCCGTAATGTACACAGATACGCAGTATTTT.

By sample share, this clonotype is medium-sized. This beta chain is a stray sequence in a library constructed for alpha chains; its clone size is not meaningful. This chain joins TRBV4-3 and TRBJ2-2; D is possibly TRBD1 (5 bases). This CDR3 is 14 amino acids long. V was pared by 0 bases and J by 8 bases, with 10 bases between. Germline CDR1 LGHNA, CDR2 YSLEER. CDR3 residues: CASSQEERGGELFF. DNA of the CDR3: TGCGCCAGCAGCCAAGAGGAAAGGGGTGGGGAGCTGTTTTTT.

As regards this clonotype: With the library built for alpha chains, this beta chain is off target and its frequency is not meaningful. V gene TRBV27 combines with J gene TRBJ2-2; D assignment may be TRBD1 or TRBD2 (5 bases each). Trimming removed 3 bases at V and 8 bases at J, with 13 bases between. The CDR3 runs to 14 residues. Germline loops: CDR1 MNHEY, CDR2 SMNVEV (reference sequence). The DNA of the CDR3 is TGTGCCAGCAGTTTTAGGGACCCAACGGGGGAGCTGTTTTTT. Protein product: CASSFRDPTGELFF.

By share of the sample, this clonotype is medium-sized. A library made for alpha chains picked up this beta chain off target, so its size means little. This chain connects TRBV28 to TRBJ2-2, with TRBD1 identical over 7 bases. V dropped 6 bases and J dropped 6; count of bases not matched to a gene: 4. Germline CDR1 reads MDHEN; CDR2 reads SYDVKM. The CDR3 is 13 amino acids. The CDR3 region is CASSPTGAGELFF. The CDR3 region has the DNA TGTGCCAGCAGCCCAACAGGGGCCGGGGAGCTGTTTTTT.